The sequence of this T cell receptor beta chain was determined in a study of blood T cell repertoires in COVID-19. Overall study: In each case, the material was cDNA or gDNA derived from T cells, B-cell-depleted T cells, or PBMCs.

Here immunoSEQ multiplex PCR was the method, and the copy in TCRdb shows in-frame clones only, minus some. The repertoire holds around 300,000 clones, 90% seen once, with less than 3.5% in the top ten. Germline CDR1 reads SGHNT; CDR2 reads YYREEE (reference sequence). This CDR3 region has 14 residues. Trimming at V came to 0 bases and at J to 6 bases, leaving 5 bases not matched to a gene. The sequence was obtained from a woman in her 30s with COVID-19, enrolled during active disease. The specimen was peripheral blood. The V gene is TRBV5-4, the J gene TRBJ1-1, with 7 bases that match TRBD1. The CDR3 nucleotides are TGTGCCAGCAGCTTGGGCCGGACAGGACCTGAAGCTTTCTTT. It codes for CASSLGRTGPEAFF.